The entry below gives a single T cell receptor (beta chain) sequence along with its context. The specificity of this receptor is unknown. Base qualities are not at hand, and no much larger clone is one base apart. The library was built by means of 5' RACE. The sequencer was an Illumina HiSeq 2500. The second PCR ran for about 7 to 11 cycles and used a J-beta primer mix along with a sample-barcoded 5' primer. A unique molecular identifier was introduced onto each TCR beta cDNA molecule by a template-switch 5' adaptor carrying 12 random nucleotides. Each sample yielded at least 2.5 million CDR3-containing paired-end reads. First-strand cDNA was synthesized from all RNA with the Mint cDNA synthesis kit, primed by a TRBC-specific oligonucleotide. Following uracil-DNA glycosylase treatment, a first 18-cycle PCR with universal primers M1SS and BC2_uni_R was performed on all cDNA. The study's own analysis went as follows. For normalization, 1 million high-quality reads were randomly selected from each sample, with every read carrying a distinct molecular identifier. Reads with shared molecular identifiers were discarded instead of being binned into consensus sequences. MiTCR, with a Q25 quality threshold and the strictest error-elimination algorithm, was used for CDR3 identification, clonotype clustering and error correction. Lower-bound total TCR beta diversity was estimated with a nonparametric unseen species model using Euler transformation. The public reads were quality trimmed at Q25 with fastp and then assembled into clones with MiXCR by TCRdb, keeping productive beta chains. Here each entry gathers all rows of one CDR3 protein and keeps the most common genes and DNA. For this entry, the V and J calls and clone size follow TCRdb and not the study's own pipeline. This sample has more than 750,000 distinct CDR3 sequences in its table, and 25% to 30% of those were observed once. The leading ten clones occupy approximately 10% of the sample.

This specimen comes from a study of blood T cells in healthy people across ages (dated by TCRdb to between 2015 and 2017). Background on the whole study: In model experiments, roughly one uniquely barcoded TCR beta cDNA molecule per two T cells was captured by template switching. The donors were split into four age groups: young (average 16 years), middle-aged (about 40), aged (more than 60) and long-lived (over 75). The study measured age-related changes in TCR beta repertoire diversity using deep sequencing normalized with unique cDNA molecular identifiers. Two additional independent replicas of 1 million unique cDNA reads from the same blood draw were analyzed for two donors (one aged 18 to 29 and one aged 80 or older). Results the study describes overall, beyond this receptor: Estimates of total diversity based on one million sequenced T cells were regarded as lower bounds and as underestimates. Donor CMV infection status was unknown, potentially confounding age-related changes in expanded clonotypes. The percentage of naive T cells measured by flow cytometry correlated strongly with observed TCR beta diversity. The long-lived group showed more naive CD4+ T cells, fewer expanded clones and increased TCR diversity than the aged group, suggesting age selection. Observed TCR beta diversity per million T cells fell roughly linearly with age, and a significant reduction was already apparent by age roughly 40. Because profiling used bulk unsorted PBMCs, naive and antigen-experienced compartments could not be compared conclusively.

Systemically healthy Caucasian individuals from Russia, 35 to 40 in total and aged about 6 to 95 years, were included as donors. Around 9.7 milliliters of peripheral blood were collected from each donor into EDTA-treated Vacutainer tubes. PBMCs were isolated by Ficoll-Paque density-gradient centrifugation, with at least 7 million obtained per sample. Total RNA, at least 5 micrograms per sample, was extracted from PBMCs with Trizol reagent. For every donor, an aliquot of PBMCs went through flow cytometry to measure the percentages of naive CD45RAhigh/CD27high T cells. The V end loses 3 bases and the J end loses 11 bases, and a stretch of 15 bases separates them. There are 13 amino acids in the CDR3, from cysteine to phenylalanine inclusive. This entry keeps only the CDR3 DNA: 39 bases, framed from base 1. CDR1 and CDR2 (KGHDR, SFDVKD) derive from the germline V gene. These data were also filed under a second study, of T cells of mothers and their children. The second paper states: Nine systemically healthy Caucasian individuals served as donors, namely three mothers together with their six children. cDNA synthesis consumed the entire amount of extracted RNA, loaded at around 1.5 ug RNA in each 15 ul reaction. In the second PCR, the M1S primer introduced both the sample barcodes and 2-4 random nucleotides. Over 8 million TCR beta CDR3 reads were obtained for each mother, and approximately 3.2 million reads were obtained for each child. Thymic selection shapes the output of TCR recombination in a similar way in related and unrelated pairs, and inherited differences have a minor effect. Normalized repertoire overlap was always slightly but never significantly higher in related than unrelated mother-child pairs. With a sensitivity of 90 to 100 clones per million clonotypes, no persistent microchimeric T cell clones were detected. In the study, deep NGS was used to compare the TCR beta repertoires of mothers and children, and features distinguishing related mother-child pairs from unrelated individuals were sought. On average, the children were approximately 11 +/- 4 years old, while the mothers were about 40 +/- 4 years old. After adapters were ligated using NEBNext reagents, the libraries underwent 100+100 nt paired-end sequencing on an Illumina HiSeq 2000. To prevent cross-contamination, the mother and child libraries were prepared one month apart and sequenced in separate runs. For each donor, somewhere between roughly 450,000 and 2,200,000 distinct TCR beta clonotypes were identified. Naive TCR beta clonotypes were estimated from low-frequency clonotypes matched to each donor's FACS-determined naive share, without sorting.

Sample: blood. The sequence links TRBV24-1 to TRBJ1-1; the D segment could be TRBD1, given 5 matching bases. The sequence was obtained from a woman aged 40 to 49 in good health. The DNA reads TGTGCCACCAGTGATGGCGGACATTGGGGGGCTTTCTTT. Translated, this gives CATSDGGHWGAFF.